This entry concerns a single TCR beta chain. Generated by immunoSEQ multiplex PCR, the TCRdb table keeps only in-frame clones and is missing some. In the table there are 110,000 to 150,000 clones, under 90% of which are singletons. V was pared by 0 bases and J by 2 bases, with 6 bases between. The germline gives CDR1 SGDLS, CDR2 YYNGEE. The CDR3 has 14 residues. The data were obtained in a study of blood T cell repertoires in COVID-19. This receptor was taken from a human donor in a cohort sampled during active COVID-19. The sample was peripheral blood. The chain uses TRBV9 and TRBJ1-3; D remains unclear. CDR3 amino acids: CASSVAGAGNTIYF. The CDR3 region has the DNA TGTGCCAGCAGCGTAGCCGGGGCTGGAAACACCATATATTTT.